Listed below are T cell receptor beta chains from one sample, sequenced in a study of blood T cell repertoires in COVID-19. Assay used: immunoSEQ multiplex PCR; TCRdb lists only in-frame clones, some missing. The sample contains a few hundred thousand clones, approximately 90% of which appear only once. The sample consisted of PBMCs or T cells enriched from blood (not recorded which). These receptors all come from a man aged 35 to 55 who had recovered from COVID-19. Both conserved end residues are part of each CDR3. D genes are given only for firm matches. A row's size may be missing; if present it is once, few, many or a size class.

v_gene	d_gene	abundance	j_gene	CDR3nt	CDR3aa
TRBV30	.	.	TRBJ2-2	TGTGCCTGGAGTCGGCTAGCGAACACCGGGGAGCTGTTTTTT	CAWSRLANTGELFF
TRBV5-8	.	.	TRBJ2-7	TGTGCCAGCAGACTTCGGGGAGCGGTCTACGAGCAGTACTTC	CASRLRGAVYEQYF
TRBV5-1	.	once	TRBJ1-4	TGCGCCAGCAGCCCCGGACTCTTCTCGCAAACAACTAATGAAAAACTGTTTTTT	CASSPGLFSQTTNEKLFF
TRBV6-6	TRBD1	.	TRBJ2-5	TGTGCCAGCAGCAGCGGTACAGGGGTGCAAGAGACCCAGTACTTC	CASSSGTGVQETQYF
TRBV2	.	.	TRBJ1-2	TGTGCCAGCAGTGCCGGACAGAGGAACTATGGCTACACCTTC	CASSAGQRNYGYTF
TRBV5-1	.	.	TRBJ1-2	TGCGCCAGCAGCTTGGCCCTCGGACAGACCTCAGTCTATGGCTACACCTTC	CASSLALGQTSVYGYTF
TRBV5-5	TRBD1	once	TRBJ2-1	TGTGCCAGCAGCTACGGGACAGGAGTTACCTTAGAGCAGTTCTTC	CASSYGTGVTLEQFF
TRBV6-2/TRBV6-3	.	few	TRBJ1-5	TGTGCCAGCAGCCGTCTTGGGGGGGGTCAGCCCCAGCATTTT	CASSRLGGGQPQHF
TRBV27	TRBD2	.	TRBJ2-1	TGTGCCAGCAGTGCGCGACTAGCGGGAGGGGTCTACAATGAGCAGTTCTTC	CASSARLAGGVYNEQFF
TRBV25-1	.	.	TRBJ1-4	TGTGCCAGCAGTATCACAGGGCGGCGTGGTGAAAAACTGTTTTTT	CASSITGRRGEKLFF
TRBV2	.	.	TRBJ2-7	TGTGCCAGCAGTCTGGAATCTAGCCGTTATTCCGAGCAGTACTTC	CASSLESSRYSEQYF
TRBV6-5	TRBD1	.	TRBJ1-4	TGTGCCAGCAGTTATCTCGGGACAGGGGGTGAAAAACTGTTTTTT	CASSYLGTGGEKLFF
TRBV5-1	.	.	TRBJ2-5	TGCGCCAGCAGCATTGGGTCCCAGGGCCAAGAGACCCAGTACTTC	CASSIGSQGQETQYF
TRBV5-1	TRBD1	.	TRBJ1-2	TGCGCCAGCAGACCTACCCCTACAGGGGACTATGGCTACACCTTC	CASRPTPTGDYGYTF
TRBV18	.	.	TRBJ2-3	TGTGCCAGCTCACCACCGAAGGGGTCCCCCCACACAGATACGCAGTATTTT	CASSPPKGSPHTDTQYF
TRBV29-1	.	.	TRBJ1-1	TGCAGCGGCGGGAGGGTCCCGAACACTGAAGCTTTCTTT	CSGGRVPNTEAFF
TRBV6-5	.	.	TRBJ2-4	TGTGCCAGCAGTTTCGGAGGGGGCGGGAACATTCAGTACTTC	CASSFGGGGNIQYF
TRBV5-1	.	.	TRBJ2-7	TGCGCCAGCAGGCCTACCTACGAGCAGTACTTC	CASRPTYEQYF